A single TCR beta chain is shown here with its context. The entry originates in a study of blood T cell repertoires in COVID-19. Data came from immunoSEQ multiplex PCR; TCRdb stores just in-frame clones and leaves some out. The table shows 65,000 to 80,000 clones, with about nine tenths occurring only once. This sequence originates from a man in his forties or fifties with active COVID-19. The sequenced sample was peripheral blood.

In DNA, the CDR3 is TGTGCCAGCAGCCCGGGCATTAGCGGGGGTTCCTACGAGCAGTACTTC. Amino acids: CASSPGISGGSYEQYF. This chain joins TRBV7-2 and TRBJ2-7; TRBD2 matches at 9 bases. Germline CDR1 and CDR2: SGHTA and FQGNSA. J was trimmed by 1 base and V by 5 bases; bases with no gene match: 9. The CDR3 has 16 residues.